The 27 T cell receptor beta chains given below trace back to one sample, sequenced in a study of CD8 T cells in Susac syndrome. Random hexamers were used to reverse transcribe an amount of about 0.45 to 1 ug RNA. TCRdb re-called the immunoSEQ multiplex PCR reads with MiXCR, one entry per CDR3 protein. Of 150,000 or so distinct CDR3 sequences listed, roughly 96% are singletons. Sequenced material: CD8+ T cells from PBMCs. These receptor sequences come from a human donor with multiple sclerosis.

The chain links TRBV29-1 to TRBJ1-2; TRBD1 aligns across 12 bases. J gave up 4 bases and V 6 bases, and 9 bases lay outside the gene matches. The CDR3 consists of 15 residues. Germline values: CDR1 SQVTM, CDR2 ANQGSEA. CDR3 bases: TGCAGCGTGGACGGGACAGGGGGCGCAGGCTATGGCTACACCTTC. Protein product: CSVDGTGGAGYGYTF.

This chain connects TRBV2 to TRBJ1-5, with D unresolved. Germline loops: CDR1 SNHLY, CDR2 FYNNEI. Trimming shortened V by 6 bases and J by 7 bases, and 13 bases separated the two germline ends. The CDR3 contains 13 residues. The CDR3 bases are TGTGCCAGCAGCGCCTGGCCCGGACAGCCCCAGCATTTT. It is translated as CASSAWPGQPQHF.

The chain uses TRBV29-1 and TRBJ2-1; 9 bases are a match to TRBD1. Germline V gene lookup returns CDR1 SQVTM and CDR2 ANQGSEA. The V segment lost 3 bases and the J segment 6 bases; nucleotides outside the gene matches: 6. The CDR3 covers 14 residues. CDR3 sequence: CSVEGTGPLNEQFF. The CDR3 region has the DNA TGCAGCGTTGAGGGGACAGGGCCTCTCAATGAGCAGTTCTTC.

The genes are TRBV20-1 and TRBJ1-5; D is unresolved. V lost 3 bases, J lost 0 bases, and 9 bases lay in between. Germline V gives CDR1 DFQATT, CDR2 SNEGSKA (reference sequence). CDR3 length: 14 residues. The CDR3 DNA sequence: TGCAGTGCTAGGAGAGACGATAGCAATCAGCCCCAGCATTTT. This translates into CSARRDDSNQPQHF.

V and J are TRBV29-1 and TRBJ2-1; D tentatively fits TRBD1 or TRBD2 (5 bases each). CDR3 length: 12 amino acids. Germline CDR1 reads SQVTM; CDR2 reads ANQGSEA. V dropped 0 bases and J dropped 7 bases, with 7 bases sitting between them. In DNA form, the CDR3 reads TGCAGCGTTGAAGAGGGGGAAAATGAGCAGTTCTTC. This gives the protein CSVEEGENEQFF.

The rearrangement joins TRBV6-2 or TRBV6-3 to TRBJ2-3, with D uncertain. V was cut by 6 bases and J by 4 bases, with 8 bases left in between. Per germline, CDR1 MNHEY and CDR2 SVGEGT. The CDR3 extends over 12 amino acids. The CDR3 region is CASRQQPDTQYF. As DNA, the CDR3 is TGTGCCAGCAGGCAACAGCCAGATACGCAGTATTTT.

This chain joins TRBV15 and TRBJ2-7; no reliable D call. V gave up 1 base and J gave up 6 bases, with 13 bases separating them. The CDR3 sequence is 14 residues long. Germline loops: CDR1 LNHNV, CDR2 YYDKDF (reference sequence). CDR3 nucleotides: TGTGCCACCAGCAGAGGTTCTATGGGTTCCGAGCAGTACGTC. Its translation is CATSRGSMGSEQYV.

This rearrangement joins TRBV30 to TRBJ1-1; possible D gene TRBD1, 5 bases. The CDR3 spans 12 residues. Germline CDR1 and CDR2: GTSNPN and SVGIG (reference sequence). The V and J ends lost 3 bases and 8 bases respectively, with 13 bases between them. The CDR3 region is CAWSPGGGEAFF. The CDR3 nucleotides read TGTGCCTGGAGCCCCGGGGGAGGGGAAGCTTTCTTT.

This chain links TRBV15 with TRBJ1-1; D unresolved. The CDR3 has 15 amino acids. Germline CDR1 and CDR2: LNHNV and YYDKDF (reference sequence). V dropped 3 bases and J dropped 1 base, with 12 bases sitting between them. The CDR3 DNA is TGTGCCACCAGCAGCGCGAAACCTGGGAACACTGAAGCTTTCTTT. Translated, it gives CATSSAKPGNTEAFF. The entire variable domain, with the rest obtained from reference TRBV15 and TRBJ1-1, is as follows: DAMVIQNPRYQVTQFGKPVTLSCSQTLNHNVMYWYQQKSSQAPKLLFHYYDKDFNNEADTPDNFQSRRPNTSFCFLDIRSPGLGDTAMYLCATSSAKPGNTEAFFGQGTRLTVV.

This chain links TRBV7-2 with TRBJ2-7; no definite D call. Looked up from germline, CDR1 is SGHTA and CDR2 is FQGNSA. This CDR3 region has 13 residues. Trimming took 9 bases from V and 0 from J, leaving 12 bases between them. The CDR3 loop is CASRPESSYEQYF. The CDR3 DNA reads TGTGCCAGTCGACCTGAGTCCTCCTACGAGCAGTACTTC.

This chain connects TRBV7-6 to TRBJ1-1; D call uncertain. Germline CDR1 is SGHVS and CDR2 is FNYEAQ. The CDR3 runs 11 residues. V gave up 4 bases and J gave up 2 bases, with 2 bases separating them. CDR3 DNA: TGTGCCAGCAGCTCCAACACTGAAGCTTTCTTT. Protein sequence: CASSSNTEAFF.

V is TRBV6-5 and J is TRBJ1-1; no definite D call. CDR3 length: 12 amino acids. V lost 0 bases to trimming and J lost 7 bases, with 6 bases between them. The V gene's germline CDR1 is MNHEY and CDR2 SVGAGI. CDR3 sequence reads: CASSYSYSEAFF. CDR3 in DNA: TGTGCCAGCAGTTACTCGTACAGTGAAGCTTTCTTT.

Here the CDR3 reads CASSREGDEQFF. The CDR3 DNA is TGTGCCAGCAGCCGGGAGGGCGATGAGCAGTTCTTC. The chain carries TRBV3-1 and TRBJ2-1; 7 positions match TRBD2. This CDR3 comprises 12 residues. Losses at the gene ends were 4 bases for V and 8 bases for J; bases not matched to a gene: 2. The V gene's germline CDR1 is LGHDT and CDR2 YNNKEL (reference sequence).

V gene TRBV7-9 combines with J gene TRBJ1-6, with no clear D. The length of the CDR3 is 15 residues. Between the trimmed V and J ends, which lost 2 bases and 8 bases, there was a span of 13 bases. Germline values: CDR1 SEHNR, CDR2 FQNEAQ (reference sequence). The CDR3 is CASSLPGGNDSPLHF. The CDR3 coding sequence is TGTGCCAGCAGCTTACCCGGAGGAAACGATTCACCCCTCCACTTT.

The chain employs TRBV19 and TRBJ2-1; TRBD2 aligns across 7 bases. The CDR3 contains 13 residues. Trimming removed 6 bases from V and 5 bases from J; junction bases left unmatched: 4. Germline assignment: CDR1 LNHDA and CDR2 SQIVND (reference sequence). The CDR3 DNA sequence: TGTGCCAGTAGCGGGGGGACCAACAATGAGCAGTTCTTC. Translation gives CASSGGTNNEQFF. The full variable domain, its missing parts supplied by reference TRBV19 and TRBJ2-1, is DGGITQSPKYLFRKEGQNVTLSCEQNLNHDAMYWYRQDPGQGLRLIYYSQIVNDFQKGDIAEGYSVSREKKESFPLTVTSAQKNPTAFYLCASSGGTNNEQFFGPGTRLTVL.

V gene TRBV27 combines with J gene TRBJ1-1; the D gene is possibly TRBD1 (5 bases). The CDR3 length is 16 residues. Between the trimmed V and J ends, which lost 0 bases and 5 bases, there was a span of 16 bases. Per the germline V gene, CDR1 is MNHEY and CDR2 is SMNVEV (reference sequence). The CDR3 coding sequence is TGTGCCAGCAGTTTATCGGGGGGTAGAGTCGGGACTGAAGCTTTCTTT. The encoded protein is CASSLSGGRVGTEAFF.

This rearrangement joins TRBV25-1 to TRBJ1-2, with 10 bases that match TRBD1. V dropped 3 bases and J dropped 5; count of bases not matched to a gene: 6. Germline lookup yields CDR1 MGHDK and CDR2 SYGVNS. This CDR3 is 15 amino acids long. CDR3 in amino acids: CASSDRTGGGYGYTF. The CDR3 nucleotides read TGTGCCAGCAGTGATCGGACAGGGGGTGGTTATGGCTACACCTTC.

CDR3 in amino acids: CASSQASGGNSYNEQFF. In DNA, the CDR3 is TGTGCCAGCAGCCAAGCTAGCGGGGGGAACTCCTACAATGAGCAGTTCTTC. This rearrangement joins TRBV13 to TRBJ2-1; TRBD2 matches at 11 bases. V trimming: 5 bases; J trimming: 0 bases; junction bases outside the gene matches: 6. Per germline, CDR1 PRHDT and CDR2 FYEKMQ (reference sequence). This CDR3 spans 17 amino acids.

This chain uses TRBV13 with TRBJ2-1; perhaps TRBD1 as D (6 bases). Germline CDR1 and CDR2: PRHDT and FYEKMQ (reference sequence). The CDR3 is made up of 16 amino acids. V lost 2 bases to trimming and J lost 7 bases, with 18 bases between them. CDR3 in amino acids: CASSLTYRAQQNEQFF. In DNA form, the CDR3 reads TGTGCCAGCAGCTTAACGTACAGGGCGCAGCAGAATGAGCAGTTCTTC.

The chain combines TRBV15 with TRBJ2-1, with 11 bases that match TRBD2. V gave up 6 bases and J gave up 7 bases; unmatched junction bases: 8. The germline V gene encodes CDR1 LNHNV and CDR2 YYDKDF (reference sequence). CDR3 size: 15 residues. CDR3 nucleotides: TGTGCCACCAGTACGACTAGCGGGGTACCAAATGAGCAGTTCTTC. This codes for CATSTTSGVPNEQFF. Combining the CDR3 with reference TRBV15 and TRBJ2-1 gives the whole variable domain DAMVIQNPRYQVTQFGKPVTLSCSQTLNHNVMYWYQQKSSQAPKLLFHYYDKDFNNEADTPDNFQSRRPNTSFCFLDIRSPGLGDTAMYLCATSTTSGVPNEQFFGPGTRLTVL.

This clonotype was seen only once. The chain uses TRBV29-1 and TRBJ1-1, with 8 bases that match TRBD1. J lost 5 bases, V lost 7 bases, and 3 bases had no gene match. The CDR3 contains 11 residues. Germline-derived CDR1 and CDR2 are SQVTM and ANQGSEA. Here the CDR3 reads CSGNRGTEAFF. In nucleotides, the CDR3 is TGCAGCGGAAACAGGGGGACTGAAGCTTTCTTT.

J is TRBJ2-3 and V is TRBV7-9; the D is unclear. Trimming removed 4 bases at V and 3 bases at J, with 17 bases between. The germline CDR1 and CDR2 sequences are SEHNR and FQNEAQ (reference sequence). This CDR3 is built from 16 residues. CDR3 loop: CASSSFRAEETDTQYF. Written as DNA, the CDR3 is TGTGCCAGCAGCTCCTTTAGGGCTGAGGAGACAGATACGCAGTATTTT.

The genes are TRBV3-1 and TRBJ2-1; 10 positions match TRBD2. CDR1 is LGHDT, CDR2 YNNKEL, per germline (reference sequence). Losses at the gene ends were 4 bases for V and 1 base for J; bases not matched to a gene: 4. This CDR3 has 16 amino acids. CDR3 residues: CASSPLAGESYNEQFF. CDR3 nucleotides: TGTGCCAGCAGCCCTCTAGCGGGGGAGTCCTACAATGAGCAGTTCTTC.

For the CDR3, the DNA is TGTGCCAGCAGTCGGACAGCCAACACAGATACGCAGTATTTT. It translates to CASSRTANTDTQYF. V and J are TRBV28 and TRBJ2-3; D possibly corresponds to TRBD1 (6 bases). The germline V gene has CDR1 MDHEN and CDR2 SYDVKM. Trimming took off 5 bases at V and 2 bases at J, with 11 bases between the two ends. The CDR3 is 14 amino acids.

This clonotype has only one observation. The rearrangement uses TRBV20-1 and TRBJ2-3; 7 nucleotides align to TRBD2. This CDR3 region has 18 residues. The germline V gene has CDR1 DFQATT and CDR2 SNEGSKA (reference sequence). CDR3 sequence: CSGVGRTRPTMGTDTQYF. The DNA for the CDR3 is TGCAGCGGCGTGGGCCGGACTAGACCGACGATGGGCACAGATACGCAGTATTTT.

Notes on this clonotype: The junction differs from germline at one of its ends, possibly a read error. This rearrangement joins TRBV7-7 to TRBJ2-1; TRBD1 aligns across 10 bases. There are 16 residues in the CDR3. Germline V gene lookup returns CDR1 SSHAT and CDR2 FNYEAQ (reference sequence). The CDR3: CASSATGTGALHEQFF. The CDR3 DNA is TGTGCTAGCAGCGCTACCGGGACAGGGGCTCTGCATGAGCAGTTCTTC.

The gene calls are TRBV28 and TRBJ2-1; TRBD1 aligns across 12 bases. This CDR3 region has 14 residues. Germline-derived CDR1 and CDR2 are MDHEN and SYDVKM. Trimming cost V 2 bases and J 8 bases; bases outside gene matches: 1. The CDR3 region is CASSLGTGGYEQFF. The CDR3 bases are TGTGCCAGCAGTTTAGGGACAGGGGGCTATGAGCAGTTCTTC.